This T cell receptor beta chain was captured by sequencing in a study of T-cell memory formation after mild COVID-19. This clonotype has ten or more counts. No antigen is known for it. The CDR3 spans 21 residues. TCRdb called the 5' RACE reads again in MiXCR, with one record for every CDR3 protein. The sample lists 350,000 to 500,000 distinct CDR3 sequences, over 15% seen once, with about a fifth in the top ten. Study findings and constraints: Balance between CD4 and CD8 was seen in clones contracting day 15 to 85, and a CD4+ lean was seen in later expanders. Most CD4+ clones that shrank were in CM and EM, while CD8+ ones turned up in EMRA.

The V and J genes are TRBV21-1 and TRBJ2-3; whether TRBD2, the table's D call, matches the DNA was not checked. TRBV21-1 is tagged as a pseudogene. This receptor was identified in a man aged 18 to 30 who had mild COVID-19 (a few samples of this study predate the infection). Cell type and time point are not known. Source material: PBMCs or a T cell subset sorted from them (not recorded which). DNA of the CDR3: TGTGCCAGCAGCCCCAAAGACGCGGTCCTCCGGGTAGCGGGGAACACAGATACGCAGTATTTT. Translated: CASSPKDAVLRVAGNTDTQYF.